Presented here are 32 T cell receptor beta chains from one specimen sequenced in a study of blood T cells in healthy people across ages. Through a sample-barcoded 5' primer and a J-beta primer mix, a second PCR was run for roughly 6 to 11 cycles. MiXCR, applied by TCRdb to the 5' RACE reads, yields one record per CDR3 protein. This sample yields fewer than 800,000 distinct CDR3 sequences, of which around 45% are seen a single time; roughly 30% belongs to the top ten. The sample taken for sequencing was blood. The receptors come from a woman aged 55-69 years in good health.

CDR3 bases: TGTGCCAGCAGTGTGGTGGGCAACAACTACGAGCAGTACTTC. Translating gives CASSVVGNNYEQYF. This chain uses TRBV7-2 with TRBJ2-7; D remains unclear. V was trimmed by 6 bases and J by 3 bases, leaving 15 bases between them. This CDR3 has 14 residues. CDR1 SGHTA and CDR2 FQGNSA come from the germline V gene. Combining the CDR3 with reference TRBV7-2 and TRBJ2-7 gives the whole variable domain GAGVSQSPSNKVTEKGKDVELRCDPISGHTALYWYRQSLGQGLEFLIYFQGNSAPDKSGLPSDRFSAERTGGSVSTLTIQRTQQEDSAVYLCASSVVGNNYEQYFGPGTRLTVT.

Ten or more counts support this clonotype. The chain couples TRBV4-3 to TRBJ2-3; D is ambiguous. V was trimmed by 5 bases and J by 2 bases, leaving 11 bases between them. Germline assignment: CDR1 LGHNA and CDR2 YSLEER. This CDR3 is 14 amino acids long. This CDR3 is CASSADGNTDTQYF. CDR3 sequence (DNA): TGCGCCAGCAGCGCCGACGGAAACACAGATACGCAGTATTTT.

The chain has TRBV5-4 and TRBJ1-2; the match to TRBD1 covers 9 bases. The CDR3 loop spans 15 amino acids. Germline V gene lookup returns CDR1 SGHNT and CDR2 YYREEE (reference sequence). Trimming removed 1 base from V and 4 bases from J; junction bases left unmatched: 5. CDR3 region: CASSLSGQGLYGYTF. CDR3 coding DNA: TGTGCCAGCAGCTTGTCGGGACAGGGCCTCTATGGCTACACCTTC.

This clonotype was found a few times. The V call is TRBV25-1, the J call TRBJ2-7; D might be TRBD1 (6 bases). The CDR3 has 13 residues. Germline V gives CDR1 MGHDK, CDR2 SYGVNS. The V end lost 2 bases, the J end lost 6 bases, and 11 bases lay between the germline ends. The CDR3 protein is CASSERDMSEQYF. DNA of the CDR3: TGTGCCAGCAGTGAACGGGACATGAGCGAGCAGTACTTC.

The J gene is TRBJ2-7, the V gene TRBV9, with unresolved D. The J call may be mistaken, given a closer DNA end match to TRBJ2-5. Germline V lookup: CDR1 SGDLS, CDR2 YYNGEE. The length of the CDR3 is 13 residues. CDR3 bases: TGTGCCAGCAGCGTAAAGGGCTCGGAGACCCAGTACTTC. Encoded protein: CASSVKGSETQYF.

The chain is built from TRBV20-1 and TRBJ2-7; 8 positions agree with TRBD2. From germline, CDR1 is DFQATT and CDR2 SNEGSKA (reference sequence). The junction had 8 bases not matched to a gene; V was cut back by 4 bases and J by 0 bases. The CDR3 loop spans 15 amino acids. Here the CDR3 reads CSAKSPGGYSYEQYF. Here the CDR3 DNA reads TGCAGTGCTAAATCTCCGGGAGGGTACTCCTACGAGCAGTACTTC.

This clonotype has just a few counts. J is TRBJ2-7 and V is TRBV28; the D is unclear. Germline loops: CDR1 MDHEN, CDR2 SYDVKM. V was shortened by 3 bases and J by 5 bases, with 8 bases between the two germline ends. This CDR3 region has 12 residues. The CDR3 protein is CASSLMWNEQYF. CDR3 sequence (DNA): TGTGCCAGCAGTTTGATGTGGAACGAGCAGTACTTC.

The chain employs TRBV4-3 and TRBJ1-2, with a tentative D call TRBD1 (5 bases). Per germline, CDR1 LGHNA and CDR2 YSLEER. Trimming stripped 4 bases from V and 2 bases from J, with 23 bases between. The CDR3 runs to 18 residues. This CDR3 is CASSRELGNRYLNYGYTF. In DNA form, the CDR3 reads TGCGCCAGCAGCCGAGAACTGGGGAACAGGTATTTAAACTATGGCTACACCTTC.

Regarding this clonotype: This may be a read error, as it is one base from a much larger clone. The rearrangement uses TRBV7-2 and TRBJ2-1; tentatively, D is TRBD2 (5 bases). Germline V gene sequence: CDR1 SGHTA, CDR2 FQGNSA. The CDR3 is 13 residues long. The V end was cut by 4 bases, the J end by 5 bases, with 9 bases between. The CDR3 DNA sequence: TGTGCCAGCAGCTGTTTGCGGGACAATGAGCAGTTCTTC. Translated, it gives CASSCLRDNEQFF. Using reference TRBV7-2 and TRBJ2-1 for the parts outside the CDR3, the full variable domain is GAGVSQSPSNKVTEKGKDVELRCDPISGHTALYWYRQSLGQGLEFLIYFQGNSAPDKSGLPSDRFSAERTGGSVSTLTIQRTQQEDSAVYLCASSCLRDNEQFFGPGTRLTVL.

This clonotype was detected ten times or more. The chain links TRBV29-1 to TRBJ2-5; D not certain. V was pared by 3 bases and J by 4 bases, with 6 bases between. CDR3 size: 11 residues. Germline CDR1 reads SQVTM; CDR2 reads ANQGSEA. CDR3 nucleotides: TGCAGCGTTGACCGTACAGAGACCCAGTACTTC. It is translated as CSVDRTETQYF.

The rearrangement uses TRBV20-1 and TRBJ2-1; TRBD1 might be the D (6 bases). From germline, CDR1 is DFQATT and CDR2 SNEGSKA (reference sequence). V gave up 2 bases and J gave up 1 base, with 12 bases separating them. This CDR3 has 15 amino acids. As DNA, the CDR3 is TGCAGTGCTAGACCTTCAGGGGTATCCTACAATGAGCAGTTCTTC. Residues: CSARPSGVSYNEQFF.

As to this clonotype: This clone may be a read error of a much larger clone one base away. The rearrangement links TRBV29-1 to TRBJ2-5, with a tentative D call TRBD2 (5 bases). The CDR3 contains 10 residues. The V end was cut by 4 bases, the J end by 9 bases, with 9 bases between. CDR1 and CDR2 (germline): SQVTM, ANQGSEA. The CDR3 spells CSVGPEAQYF. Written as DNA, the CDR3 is TGCAGCGTTGGCCCGGAGGCCCAGTACTTC.

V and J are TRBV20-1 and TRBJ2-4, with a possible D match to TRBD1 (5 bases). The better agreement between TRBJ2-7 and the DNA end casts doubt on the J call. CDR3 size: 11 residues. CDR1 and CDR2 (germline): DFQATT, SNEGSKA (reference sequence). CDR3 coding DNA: TGCAGTGCTAGCAGGGTGGGCGAGCAGTACTTC. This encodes CSASRVGEQYF.

The CDR3 sequence: CSARDLRLDREAEQYF. The CDR3 DNA is TGCAGTGCTAGAGATCTAAGACTCGACAGGGAGGCCGAGCAGTACTTC. V and J are TRBV20-1 and TRBJ2-4, with a possible D match to TRBD1 (7 bases). The DNA end is a closer match to TRBJ2-7, so the J assignment may be wrong. This CDR3 is 16 amino acids long. Germline CDR1 DFQATT, CDR2 SNEGSKA (reference sequence).

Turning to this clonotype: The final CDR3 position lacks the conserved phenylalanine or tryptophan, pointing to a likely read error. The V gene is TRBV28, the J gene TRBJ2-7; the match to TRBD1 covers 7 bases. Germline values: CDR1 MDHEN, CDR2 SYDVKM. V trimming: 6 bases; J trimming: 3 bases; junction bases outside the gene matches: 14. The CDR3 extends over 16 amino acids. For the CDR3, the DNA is TGTGCCAGCAGAAAAAGCAAACAGGGGCAACGCTACGAGCAGTACTAC. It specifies CASRKSKQGQRYEQYY.

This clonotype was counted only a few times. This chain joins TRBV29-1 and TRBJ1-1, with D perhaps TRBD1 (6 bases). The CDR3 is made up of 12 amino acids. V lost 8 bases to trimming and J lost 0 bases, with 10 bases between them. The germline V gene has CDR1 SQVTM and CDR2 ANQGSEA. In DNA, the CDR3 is TGCAGCTCGGGACATATGAACACTGAAGCTTTCTTT. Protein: CSSGHMNTEAFF. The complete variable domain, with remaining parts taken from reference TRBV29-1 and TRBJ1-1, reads SAVISQKPSRDICQRGTSLTIQCQVDSQVTMMFWYRQQPGQSLTLIATANQGSEATYESGFVIDKFPISRPNLTFSTLTVSNMSPEDSSIYLCSSGHMNTEAFFGQGTRLTVV.

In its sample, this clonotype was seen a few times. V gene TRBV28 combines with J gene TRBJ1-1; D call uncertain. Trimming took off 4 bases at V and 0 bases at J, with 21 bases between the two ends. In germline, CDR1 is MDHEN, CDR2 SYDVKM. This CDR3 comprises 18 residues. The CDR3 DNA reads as TGTGCCAGCAGTTCTCCTAGTACCGATCATTGGATGAACACTGAAGCTTTCTTT. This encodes CASSSPSTDHWMNTEAFF.

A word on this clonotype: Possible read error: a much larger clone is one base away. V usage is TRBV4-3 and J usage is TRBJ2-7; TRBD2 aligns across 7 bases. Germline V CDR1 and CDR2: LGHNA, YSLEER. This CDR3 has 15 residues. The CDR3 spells CASSQRGSTSYEQCF. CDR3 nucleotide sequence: TGCGCCAGCAGCCAACGCGGGAGCACCTCGTACGAGCAGTGCTTC.

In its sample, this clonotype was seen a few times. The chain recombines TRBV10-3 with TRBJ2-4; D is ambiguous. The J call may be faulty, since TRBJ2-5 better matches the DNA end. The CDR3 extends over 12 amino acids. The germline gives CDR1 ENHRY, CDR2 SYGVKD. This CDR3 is CAISEAQETQYF. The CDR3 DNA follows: TGTGCCATCAGTGAAGCCCAAGAGACCCAGTACTTC.

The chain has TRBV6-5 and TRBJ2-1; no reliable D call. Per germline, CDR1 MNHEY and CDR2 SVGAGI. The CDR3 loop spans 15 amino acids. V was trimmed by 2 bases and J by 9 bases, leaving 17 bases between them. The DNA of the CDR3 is TGTGCCAGCAGTTACGACCGGCAGGTTTTAGGTGAGCAGTTCTTC. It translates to CASSYDRQVLGEQFF.

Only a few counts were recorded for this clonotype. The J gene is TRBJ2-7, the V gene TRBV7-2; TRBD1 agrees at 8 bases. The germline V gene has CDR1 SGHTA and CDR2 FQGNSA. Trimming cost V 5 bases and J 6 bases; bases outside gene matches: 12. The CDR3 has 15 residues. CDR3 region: CASSQTGQGWIEQYF. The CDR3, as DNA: TGTGCCAGCAGCCAGACAGGACAGGGTTGGATCGAGCAGTACTTC.

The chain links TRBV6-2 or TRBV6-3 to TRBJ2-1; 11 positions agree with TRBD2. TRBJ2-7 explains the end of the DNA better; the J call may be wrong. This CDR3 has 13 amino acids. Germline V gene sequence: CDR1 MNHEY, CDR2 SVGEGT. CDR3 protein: CASKGLADNEQYF. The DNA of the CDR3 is TGTGCCAGCAAGGGACTAGCGGACAATGAGCAGTACTTC.

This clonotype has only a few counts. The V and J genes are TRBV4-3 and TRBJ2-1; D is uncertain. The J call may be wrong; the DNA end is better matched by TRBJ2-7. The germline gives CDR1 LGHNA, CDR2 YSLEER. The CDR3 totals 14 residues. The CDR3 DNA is TGCGCCAGCAGCCAAGAAGTATCCTACAATGAGCAGTACTTC. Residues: CASSQEVSYNEQYF.

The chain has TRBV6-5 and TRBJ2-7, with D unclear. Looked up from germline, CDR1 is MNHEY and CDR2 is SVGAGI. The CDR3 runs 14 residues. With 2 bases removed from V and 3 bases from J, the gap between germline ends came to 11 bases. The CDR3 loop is CASSYRAVNYEQYF. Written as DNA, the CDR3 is TGTGCCAGCAGTTACAGGGCGGTGAACTACGAGCAGTACTTC.

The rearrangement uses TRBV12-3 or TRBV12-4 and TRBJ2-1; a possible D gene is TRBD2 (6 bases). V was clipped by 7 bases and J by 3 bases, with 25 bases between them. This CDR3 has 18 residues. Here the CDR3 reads CASTFRGLNFNLYNEQFF. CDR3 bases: TGTGCCAGCACCTTCCGGGGACTCAACTTTAACCTCTACAATGAGCAGTTCTTC.

CDR3 in DNA: TGTGCCAGCAGAGCCCCCGGGGCAGTAAACTATGGCTACACCTTC. Translating it yields CASRAPGAVNYGYTF. The chain carries TRBV28 and TRBJ1-2; D is perhaps TRBD1 (5 bases). Germline CDR1 MDHEN, CDR2 SYDVKM. Trimming removed 6 bases from V and 2 bases from J, with 16 bases in between. The CDR3 is 15 amino acids.

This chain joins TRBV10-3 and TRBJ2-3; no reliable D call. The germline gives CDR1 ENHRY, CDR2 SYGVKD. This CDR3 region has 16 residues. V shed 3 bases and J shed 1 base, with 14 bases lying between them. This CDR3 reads CAISDPRTDRTDTQYF. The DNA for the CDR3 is TGTGCCATCAGTGATCCTCGGACGGACCGCACAGATACGCAGTATTTT.

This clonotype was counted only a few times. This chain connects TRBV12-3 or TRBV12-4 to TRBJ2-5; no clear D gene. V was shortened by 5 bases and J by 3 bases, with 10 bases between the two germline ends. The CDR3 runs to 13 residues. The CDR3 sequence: CASSIDKEETQYF. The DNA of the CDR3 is TGTGCCAGCAGTATTGACAAGGAAGAGACCCAGTACTTC.

The CDR3 spells CASSWQGGYNEQFF. In DNA form, the CDR3 reads TGTGCCAGCAGTTGGCAGGGAGGGTACAATGAGCAGTTCTTC. V and J are TRBV28 and TRBJ2-1; TRBD2 matches at 7 bases. This CDR3 is 14 amino acids long. The junction had 4 bases not matched to a gene; V was cut back by 4 bases and J by 4 bases. Germline V gene sequence: CDR1 MDHEN, CDR2 SYDVKM.

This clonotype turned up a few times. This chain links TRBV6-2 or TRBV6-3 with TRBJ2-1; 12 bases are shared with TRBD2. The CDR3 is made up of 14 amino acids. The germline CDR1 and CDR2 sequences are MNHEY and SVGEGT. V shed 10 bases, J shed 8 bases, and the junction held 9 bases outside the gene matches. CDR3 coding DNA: TGTGCCACCGTGACTAGCGGGAGAGTGTATGAGCAGTTCTTC. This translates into CATVTSGRVYEQFF.

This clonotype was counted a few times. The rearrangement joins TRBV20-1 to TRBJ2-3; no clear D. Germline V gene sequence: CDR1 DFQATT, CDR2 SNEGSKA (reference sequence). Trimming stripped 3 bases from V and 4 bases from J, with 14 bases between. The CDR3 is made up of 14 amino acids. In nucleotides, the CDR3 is TGCAGTGCTAGTTCAAGGGCCCGTCCAGATACGCAGTATTTT. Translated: CSASSRARPDTQYF.

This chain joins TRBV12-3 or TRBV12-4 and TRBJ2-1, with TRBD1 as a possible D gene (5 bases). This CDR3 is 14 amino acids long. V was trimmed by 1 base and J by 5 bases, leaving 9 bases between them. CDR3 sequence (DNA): TGTGCCAGCAGTTTAGGGGGCTCGGACAATGAGCAGTTCTTC. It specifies CASSLGGSDNEQFF.